The clone carrying this TCR beta chain has more than one count but fewer than ten. Its antigen is unidentified. The data derive from a study of T cells in narcolepsy. Findings and limits, study-wide: Blood of same and different patients, but not healthy controls, reportedly held recurring autoreactive clonotypes.

The protocol was immunoSEQ multiplex PCR, while the TCRdb copy is restricted to in-frame clones and leaves out a portion. The data hold approximately 30,000 clones, with less than 90% observed a single time. Sequencing was done on a sample of memory (CD45RA-) CD4+ T cells from blood. The clonotype was recovered from a human donor in good health.

The CDR3 sequence: CASSQGPRGNSGNTIYF. DNA for the CDR3: TGTGCCAGCAGTCAAGGCCCCCGGGGCAATTCTGGAAACACCATATATTTT. The chain combines TRBV2 with TRBJ1-3; maybe TRBD1 (5 bases). The CDR3 sequence is 17 residues long. From germline, CDR1 is SNHLY and CDR2 FYNNEI. Trimming shortened V by 5 bases and J by 1 base, and 18 bases separated the two germline ends. Full variable domain (rest looked up from reference TRBV2 and TRBJ1-3): EPEVTQTPSHQVTQMGQEVILRCVPISNHLYFYWYRQILGQKVEFLVSFYNNEISEKSEIFDDQFSVERPDGSNFTLKIRSTKLEDSAMYFCASSQGPRGNSGNTIYFGEGSWLTVV.